A single sample gave rise to the 21 T cell receptor beta chains below, sequenced in a study of T-cell reconstitution after alpha-beta-depleted transplantation in children. Preparation of the TCRbeta library involved a method that used unique molecular identifiers. TCRdb analysed the PCR reads with MiXCR anew, one entry per CDR3 protein. The table lists around 490,000 distinct CDR3 sequences, roughly 10% of them singletons. Sequenced here: PBMCs, mostly from graft donor cells, sampled 180 days after TCRalphabeta/CD19-depleted stem cell transplant. These receptors were collected from a female patient aged 2-15 years who had a stem cell transplant for aplastic anemia, so the T cells may come from the graft donor.

This chain's CDR3 is CAWTDPGQGVFNYGYTF. CDR3 nucleotides: TGTGCCTGGACGGATCCGGGACAGGGGGTGTTTAACTATGGCTACACCTTC. J is TRBJ1-2 and V is TRBV30; TRBD1 agrees at 11 bases. This CDR3 region has 17 residues. V lost 4 bases, J lost 1 base, and 11 bases stayed unmatched. The germline V gene encodes CDR1 GTSNPN and CDR2 SVGIG (reference sequence). The full variable domain, its missing parts supplied by reference TRBV30 and TRBJ1-2, is SQTIHQWPATLVQPVGSPLSLECTVEGTSNPNLYWYRQAAGRGLQLLFYSVGIGQISSEVPQNLSASRPQDRQFILSSKKLLLSDSGFYLCAWTDPGQGVFNYGYTFGSGTRLTVV.

In its sample, this clonotype was seen a few times. The V and J genes are TRBV5-4 and TRBJ2-1; 9 nucleotides line up with TRBD2. The ends lost 4 bases at V and 2 bases at J; junction bases unmatched: 4. Germline-derived CDR1 and CDR2 are SGHNT and YYREEE (reference sequence). CDR3 length: 15 amino acids. The CDR3 DNA reads as TGTGCCAGCAGCGTGTCTAGCGGGGCCTACAATGAGCAGTTCTTC. This encodes CASSVSSGAYNEQFF.

This clonotype was found a few times. The genes are TRBV15 and TRBJ2-6; 7 nucleotides align to TRBD2. Per germline, CDR1 LNHNV and CDR2 YYDKDF (reference sequence). The CDR3 runs to 18 residues. The V and J ends lost 1 base and 0 bases, in that order; junction bases with no gene match: 6. The chain's CDR3 is CATSRGEGTLSGANVLTF. As DNA, the CDR3 is TGTGCCACCAGCAGAGGGGAGGGGACCCTCTCTGGGGCCAACGTCCTGACTTTC.

This clonotype was found a few times. The gene calls are TRBV5-1 and TRBJ1-6; the match to TRBD1 covers 7 bases. In germline, CDR1 is SGHRS, CDR2 YFSETQ. The length of the CDR3 is 15 residues. With 4 bases clipped from V and 9 bases from J, the junction kept 10 bases outside the gene matches. In nucleotides, the CDR3 is TGCGCCAGCAGCGCCACCGGGACAGAAGGTTCACCCCTCCACTTT. It encodes CASSATGTEGSPLHF.

The chain is built from TRBV25-1 and TRBJ2-5; D is possibly TRBD1 or TRBD2 (5 bases each). V shed 6 bases and J shed 1 base, with 12 bases lying between them. Looked up from germline, CDR1 is MGHDK and CDR2 is SYGVNS. The CDR3 has 14 amino acids. This CDR3 is CASSEGRFQETQYF. The CDR3 nucleotides read TGTGCCAGCAGCGAGGGACGGTTCCAAGAGACCCAGTACTTC.

This clonotype was detected a few times. The chain couples TRBV7-2 to TRBJ1-5; no definite D call. V dropped 3 bases and J dropped 0 bases, with 9 bases sitting between them. The CDR3 loop spans 15 amino acids. Per the germline V gene, CDR1 is SGHTA and CDR2 is FQGNSA. The CDR3 region is CASSFSVHSNQPQHF. CDR3 sequence (DNA): TGTGCCAGCAGCTTCAGTGTGCATAGCAATCAGCCCCAGCATTTT.

This clonotype has a handful of counts. The chain is built from TRBV20-1 and TRBJ2-2, with 8 bases lining up with TRBD2. The CDR3 has 14 amino acids. Germline lookup yields CDR1 DFQATT and CDR2 SNEGSKA (reference sequence). The J segment lost 1 base and the V segment lost 6 bases, leaving 4 bases of the junction unmatched. The CDR3, as DNA: TGCAGTGCCGCACTAGCGGAGAACACCGGGGAGCTGTTTTTT. Translation: CSAALAENTGELFF.

The chain recombines TRBV7-2 with TRBJ2-5; D may correspond to TRBD1 or TRBD2 (5 bases each). The ends were cut back, 2 bases at V and 2 bases at J, with 15 bases in the middle. Germline CDR1 and CDR2: SGHTA and FQGNSA. The CDR3 runs 16 residues. The CDR3 nucleotides read TGTGCCAGCAGCTTACCCCGGGACGGTCAACAAGAGACCCAGTACTTC. Amino acid sequence: CASSLPRDGQQETQYF.

This chain links TRBV7-9 with TRBJ2-1; TRBD2 matches 9 bases. This CDR3 region has 13 residues. Unmatched junction bases numbered 6, after V lost 10 bases and J lost 5 bases. Germline lookup yields CDR1 SEHNR and CDR2 FQNEAQ (reference sequence). In DNA, the CDR3 is TGTGCCACCAGACTAGCGGCCAACAATGAGCAGTTCTTC. It specifies CATRLAANNEQFF.

This clonotype showed up just a few times. The gene calls are TRBV24-1 and TRBJ2-1; D may be TRBD1 (6 bases). The CDR3 is 16 amino acids. In germline, CDR1 is KGHDR, CDR2 SFDVKD. The germline V and J ends were trimmed by 0 bases and 4 bases, with 12 bases remaining between them. The CDR3 DNA reads as TGTGCCACCAGTGATTTGACAGGGTCAGGGTACAATGAGCAGTTCTTC. Amino acid sequence: CATSDLTGSGYNEQFF.

This clonotype was seen more than once but under ten times. CDR3 sequence (DNA): TGTGCCAGCAGTTACCCTGGAGGAACTTTCTTT. Amino acids: CASSYPGGTFF. This rearrangement joins TRBV6-2 or TRBV6-3 to TRBJ1-1, with no clear D. The CDR3 consists of 11 residues. CDR1 and CDR2 from the germline V gene are MNHEY and SVGEGT. The V end was cut by 2 bases, the J end by 12 bases, with 10 bases between.

This clonotype has more than one count but fewer than ten. The chain couples TRBV10-3 to TRBJ1-1, with 8 bases matching TRBD1. This CDR3 comprises 14 residues. V lost 7 bases and J lost 6; bases outside the gene matches: 10. CDR1 and CDR2 (germline): ENHRY, SYGVKD. The CDR3 region is CAIIAGTGRAEAFF. CDR3 nucleotides: TGTGCCATCATTGCCGGGACAGGAAGGGCTGAAGCTTTCTTT.

In this sample, this clonotype turned up a few times. The rearrangement uses TRBV13 and TRBJ2-2, with a weak D call TRBD2 (6 bases). Trimming pared 2 bases from V and 0 bases from J, leaving 7 bases between. CDR3 size: 15 residues. CDR1 is PRHDT and CDR2 is FYEKMQ in the germline V gene (reference sequence). This chain's CDR3 is CASSLQRANTGELFF. The CDR3 DNA reads TGTGCCAGCAGCTTACAGCGGGCGAACACCGGGGAGCTGTTTTTT.

This chain connects TRBV12-3 or TRBV12-4 to TRBJ1-5; D unclear. The CDR3 is 14 amino acids. The V and J ends lost 6 bases and 2 bases respectively, with 11 bases between them. CDR3 protein: CASRARRGNQPQHF. The CDR3 DNA follows: TGTGCCAGCAGAGCAAGACGAGGCAATCAGCCCCAGCATTTT.

The V gene is TRBV2, the J gene TRBJ2-1; 11 bases fit TRBD2. This CDR3 has 15 residues. V was clipped by 4 bases and J by 7 bases; unmatched bases: 6. Germline-derived CDR1 and CDR2 are SNHLY and FYNNEI. The CDR3 region has the DNA TGTGCCAGCAGTGTTAGCGGGAGGGCCGGGAATGAGCAGTTCTTC. Translated, it gives CASSVSGRAGNEQFF.

CDR3 sequence reads: CASSLGSGTSGYEQYF. The CDR3, as DNA: TGCGCCAGCAGCTTGGGGAGTGGGACTAGCGGCTACGAGCAGTACTTC. V and J are TRBV5-1 and TRBJ2-7; 11 nucleotides match TRBD2. The junction had 5 bases not matched to a gene; V was cut back by 0 bases and J by 3 bases. CDR3 length: 16 residues. Germline-derived CDR1 and CDR2 are SGHRS and YFSETQ.

This clonotype has just a few counts. The genes are TRBV6-4 and TRBJ2-1; 8 nucleotides match TRBD2. Germline V gene lookup returns CDR1 MRHNA and CDR2 SNTAGT. Losses at the gene ends were 3 bases for V and 0 bases for J; bases not matched to a gene: 7. This CDR3 has 17 amino acids. In DNA, the CDR3 is TGTGCCAGCAGTGAATCACTAGCGGAGTCCTCCTACAATGAGCAGTTCTTC. As protein: CASSESLAESSYNEQFF.

The chain uses TRBV7-2 and TRBJ1-3; D might be TRBD1 (5 bases). Trimming took off 6 bases at V and 4 bases at J, with 22 bases between the two ends. Germline values: CDR1 SGHTA, CDR2 FQGNSA. There are 17 residues in the CDR3. The CDR3 DNA is TGTGCCAGCAGTTCCGGCGAGGGTCGCCGGGGCGGAAACACCATATATTTT. Protein: CASSSGEGRRGGNTIYF.

This clonotype turned up a few times. The chain links TRBV7-9 to TRBJ1-1, with D possibly matching TRBD1 (5 bases). This CDR3 comprises 14 residues. V was clipped by 4 bases and J by 0 bases, with 9 bases between them. Germline CDR1 reads SEHNR; CDR2 reads FQNEAQ (reference sequence). The CDR3 loop reads CASSSLTVNTEAFF. CDR3 DNA sequence: TGTGCCAGCAGCTCATTGACAGTGAACACTGAAGCTTTCTTT.

V usage is TRBV4-2 and J usage is TRBJ2-3; perhaps TRBD2 as D (7 bases). V lost 6 bases and J 6 bases, leaving 19 bases between the germline ends. Per the germline V gene, CDR1 is LGHNA and CDR2 is YNFKEQ. The CDR3 has 15 residues. The CDR3 sequence: CASRKEEGGGDTQYF. For the CDR3, the DNA is TGTGCCAGCAGAAAGGAGGAGGGAGGGGGGGATACGCAGTATTTT.

In this sample, this clonotype turned up a few times. The chain is built from TRBV7-9 and TRBJ2-3, with D tentatively TRBD2 (5 bases). Germline CDR1 and CDR2: SEHNR and FQNEAQ (reference sequence). The ends were cut back, 3 bases at V and 2 bases at J, with 9 bases in the middle. This CDR3 has 14 amino acids. The CDR3 DNA is TGTGCCAGCAGCTTGCCGGGAACCACAGATACGCAGTATTTT. Its protein product is CASSLPGTTDTQYF.